Listed here is a single TCR beta chain. This clone is a singleton in its sample. Its target antigen remains unknown. Base quality data are lacking; no much larger clone is found one base away. The data are from a study of CD4 T cells in relation to SARS-CoV-2 and coronaviruses (dated by TCRdb to the early 2020s). The study in broad terms: In the ViraFEST assay, PBMCs were grown with antigen for nine to eleven days, and TCR beta CDR3s were then sequenced to identify antigen-specific clonal expansions. At the level of individual TCR clonotypes, the study evaluated whether memory CD4+ T cells crossreact between the spike proteins of SARS-CoV-2 and those of common cold coronaviruses. Shared crossreactive spike epitopes were mapped to their HLA restriction using patient-derived lymphoblastoid cell lines. Across all 12 patients in the full convalescent cohort, ages ranged from roughly 21 to 75 years, with a median of 38. The Adaptive Biotechnologies TCR-sequencing kit was used to sequence samples from a few pre-COVID donors and the naive versus memory experiments, while other data came from Illumina-based sequencing. A different TCR-beta assay, based on Illumina, was used to sequence expansion assays from other donors in the study. Among the roughly 12 convalescent patients, 8 males and 4 females were included, and two of the subjects were Hispanic. General findings and caveats noted by the study authors: Since the crossreactivity analysis centred on spike protein, crossreactivity against other viral proteins was not assessed. Because no donor provided both pre-pandemic and post-infection samples, tracing the source of pre-existing responses was limited. Around three fifths of donors had memory CD4+ clonotypes that crossrecognized SARS-CoV-2 and at least one common cold coronavirus spike. The study was limited by small numbers of patients and tested TCRs. Sequencing naive versus memory cells indicated that the assay picks up memory recall responses, not primary responses primed during culture. Crossreactive clones showed significantly weaker SARS-CoV-2-driven expansion than monoreactive clones, consistent with antigenic imprinting.

Naive and memory CD4+ T cells were separated from cryopreserved PBMCs by CD4 enrichment followed by EasySep naive CD4+ T cell enrichment. For nine to ten days, approximately 10^5 sorted naive or memory CD4+ T cells were cultured together with CEF peptides and T cell-depleted PBMCs at a 1:1 ratio. In general, triplicate replicate wells were used for every peptide culture condition. Ficoll-Paque PLUS gradient centrifugation was used to isolate PBMCs from either whole blood or leukapheresis product. PBMCs were either cryopreserved at -140 degrees C or used fresh in the expansion assay. The QIAamp Micro DNA Kit was used to extract genomic DNA from the CD4+ T cells. Reading from cysteine to phenylalanine, the CDR3 counts 17 amino acids. Left in the record is the CDR3 DNA by itself, 51 bases read in frame from the first base. The CDR1 and CDR2 encoded by the germline V gene are ENHRY and SYGVKD. Ends trimmed: V by 0 bases, J by 4 bases; bases unmatched to a gene: 10.

CEF-cultured naive and memory CD4+ T cell DNA received survey-level immunoSEQ TCR-beta sequencing. On the authors' methods: During preprocessing, nonproductive sequences were discarded, as were any CDR3s that did not begin with C, did not end with F or W, or were shorter than 7 amino acids. Antigen-specific clonotypes were called with the MANAFEST web app on the basis of expansion relative to the reference and to other culture wells. To be counted as positive, a clone had to show significant expansion compared with the reference culture, at an FDR below 0.05, in 2 of 3 replicate wells. To be called positive, a clone also had to show significant expansion compared with every other tandem well and an odds ratio greater than 5. Cultured and uncultured naive and memory CD4+ repertoires were searched for previously identified spike- and CEF-reactive CDR3s. After three terminal residues were trimmed from each end, CDR3 homology was quantified as pairwise Levenshtein distance using the stringdist R package. Held by TCRdb, this immuneACCESS table contains in-frame sequences only and omits some clones. Under half of the omission traces to an unresolved V gene where checked; the cause of the rest is unknown. V and J calls plus clone size are reproduced from that table; the DNA served to infer D and trimming. In all, the sample holds roughly 38,000 clones, and under 90% of those were seen once. The biggest ten clones account for roughly 1.2% of the sample.

This TCR was sampled from an adult with COVID-19. The V gene is TRBV10-3 and the J gene is TRBJ2-7, with 9 junctional bases fitting TRBD1. The sequencing input was naive CD4+ T cells from PBMCs, cultured in vitro. This specimen's cell subset or site label, per the study, means: naive CD4+ T cells isolated by negative enrichment. The nucleotides read TGTGCCATCAGTGAGTCAAAAGCGGGACAGGGAACTTACGAGCAGTACTTC. It encodes CAISESKAGQGTYEQYF.